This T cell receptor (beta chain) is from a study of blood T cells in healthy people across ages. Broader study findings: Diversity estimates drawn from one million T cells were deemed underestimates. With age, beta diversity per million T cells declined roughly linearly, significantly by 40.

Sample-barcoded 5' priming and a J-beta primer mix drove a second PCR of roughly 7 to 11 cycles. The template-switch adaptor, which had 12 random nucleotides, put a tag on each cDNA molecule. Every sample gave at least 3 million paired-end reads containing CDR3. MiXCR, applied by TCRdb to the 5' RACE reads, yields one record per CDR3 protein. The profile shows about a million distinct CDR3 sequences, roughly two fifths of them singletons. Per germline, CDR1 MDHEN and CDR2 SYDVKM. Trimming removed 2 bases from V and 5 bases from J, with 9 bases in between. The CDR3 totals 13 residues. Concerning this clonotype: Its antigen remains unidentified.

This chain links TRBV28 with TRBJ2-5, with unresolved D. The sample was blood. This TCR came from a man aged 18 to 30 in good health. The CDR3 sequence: CASSLMSGETQYF. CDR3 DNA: TGTGCCAGCAGTTTAATGAGTGGGGAGACCCAGTACTTC.